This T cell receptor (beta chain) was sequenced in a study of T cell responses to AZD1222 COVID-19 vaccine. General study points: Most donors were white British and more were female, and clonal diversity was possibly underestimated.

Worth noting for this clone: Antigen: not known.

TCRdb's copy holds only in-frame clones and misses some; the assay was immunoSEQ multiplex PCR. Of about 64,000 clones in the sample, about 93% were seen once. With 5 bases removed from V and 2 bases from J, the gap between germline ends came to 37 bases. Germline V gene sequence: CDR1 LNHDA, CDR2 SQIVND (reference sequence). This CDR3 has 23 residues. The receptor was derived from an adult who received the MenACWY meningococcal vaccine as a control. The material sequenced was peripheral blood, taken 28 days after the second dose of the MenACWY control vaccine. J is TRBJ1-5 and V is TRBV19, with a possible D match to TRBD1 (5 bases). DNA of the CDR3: TGTGCCAGTAGTTCTCCTCTTTTAACAGTAATACGGGGAGGGGCCTCTCGCAATCAGCCCCAGCATTTT. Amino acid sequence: CASSSPLLTVIRGGASRNQPQHF.